This T cell receptor (beta chain) was found in a study of blood T cell repertoires in COVID-19. Clones were read by immunoSEQ multiplex PCR, and TCRdb kept only the in-frame ones, dropping some. Altogether 150,000 to 200,000 clones are present, 79% being singletons, with the ten largest covering roughly a sixth. The CDR3 sequence is 14 residues long. Germline CDR1 and CDR2: MGHRA and YSYEKL. Trimming at V came to 2 bases and at J to 4 bases, leaving 5 bases not matched to a gene. The rearrangement links TRBV4-1 to TRBJ2-7; 7 bases match TRBD2. This TCR was sampled from a man aged 55 to 70 with active or convalescent COVID-19. The sample was peripheral blood. The CDR3 bases are TGCGCCAGCAGCCAACGCGCGGGAGCTTACGAGCAGTACTTC. Its translation is CASSQRAGAYEQYF.